The rows below give T cell receptor beta chains drawn from one sample of a study of regulatory T cells in long-lasting Graves disease. Using its own MiXCR run on the multiplex PCR reads, TCRdb lists one record per CDR3 protein. The sample includes about 290,000 distinct CDR3 sequences, more than 20% of them seen just once. The material sequenced was peripheral blood mononuclear cells (PBMCs), taken when the disease was refractory, from a patient treated with antithyroid drugs. Receptor source: a female donor with Graves disease. Each CDR3 is given with its conserved first and last residue. Each record gives: V gene, clone size, J gene, D gene, CDR3 protein, CDR3 DNA. D genes are given only for firm matches. Clone size is stated in some rows and not others, as once, few, many or a class when expanded.

TRBV6-1	few	TRBJ2-1	TRBD2	CASRHQAGDPLNNEQFF	TGTGCCAGCAGACATCAAGCGGGAGACCCTTTAAACAATGAGCAGTTCTTC
TRBV19	-	TRBJ1-2	-	CASSIASYGYTF	TGTGCCAGTAGTATAGCGAGCTATGGCTACACCTTC
TRBV6-1	-	TRBJ2-7	TRBD2	CASSTLLAGMGEQYF	TGTGCCAGCAGTACTTTACTAGCGGGAATGGGCGAGCAGTACTTC
TRBV27	many	TRBJ2-7	-	CASSLDSSYEQYF	TGTGCCAGCAGCTTAGACAGCTCCTACGAGCAGTACTTC
TRBV11-2	-	TRBJ1-2	-	CASSSLGDTNYGYTF	TGTGCCAGCAGCTCCCTGGGGGACACCAACTATGGCTACACCTTC
TRBV28	few	TRBJ2-7	-	CASTAGQRSEQYF	TGTGCCAGCACCGCGGGACAGCGATCGGAGCAGTACTTC
TRBV27	-	TRBJ2-2	-	CASSLTRGRIGELFF	TGTGCCAGCAGTTTAACCAGGGGGAGGATCGGGGAGCTGTTTTTT
TRBV5-1	-	TRBJ2-7	TRBD2	CASSWPLAGEIVGEQYF	TGCGCCAGCAGCTGGCCACTAGCGGGAGAAATTGTCGGCGAGCAGTACTTC
TRBV5-6	few	TRBJ1-1	-	CASSETGSVTEAFF	TGTGCCAGCAGCGAAACAGGGAGCGTCACTGAAGCTTTCTTT
TRBV7-9	many	TRBJ1-2	-	CASSGEDGYTF	TGTGCCAGCAGCGGGGAAGATGGCTACACCTTC
TRBV7-9	-	TRBJ2-3	-	CASSRLGTSTDTQYF	TGTGCCAGCAGCCGTCTAGGGACTAGCACAGATACGCAGTATTTT
TRBV6-1	many	TRBJ2-5	-	CASSPQREGETQYF	TGTGCCAGCAGTCCACAGCGCGAGGGGGAGACCCAGTACTTC
TRBV12-3/TRBV12-4	many	TRBJ1-1	TRBD1	CASSLEGGGTEAFF	TGTGCCAGCAGTTTAGAAGGGGGCGGTACTGAAGCTTTCTTT
TRBV19	-	TRBJ1-1	-	CASSFLRGNRHTEAFF	TGTGCCAGTTCATTCTTACGGGGGAATAGGCACACTGAAGCTTTCTTT